The rows below give T cell receptor beta chains drawn from one sample of a study of blood T cell repertoires in COVID-19. TCRdb keeps only in-frame clones here, not all; method: immunoSEQ multiplex PCR. The sample lists 280,000 or so clones; 85% were seen once. The sequenced material came from peripheral blood. The receptors here all came from a human donor in a cohort sampled during active COVID-19. Each CDR3 is given with its conserved first and last residue. Some rows mark clone size as missing; the rest say once, few, many or name a class of expanded clone.

V gene	clone size	CDR3 length	J gene	CDR3 protein
TRBV9	.	14	TRBJ1-1	CASSVRQGGTEAFF
TRBV5-1	.	14	TRBJ2-7	CASSLALEGAEQYF
TRBV6-2/TRBV6-3	few	17	TRBJ1-1	CASSSVPGLSRGTEAFF
TRBV5-6	.	15	TRBJ2-5	CASSRAPGGLETQYF
TRBV6-5	.	15	TRBJ2-3	CASSLGYLSTDTQYF
TRBV7-2	.	15	TRBJ1-1	CASSERTVRNTEAFF
TRBV6-2/TRBV6-3	.	15	TRBJ1-1	CASSPRQGARTEAFF
TRBV6-5	few	16	TRBJ2-3	CASSYTGLASSDTQYF
TRBV11-2	.	15	TRBJ2-1	CASSLVVAGAGEQFF
TRBV9	.	16	TRBJ2-1	CASSVAGGTTYNEQFF
TRBV9	.	15	TRBJ1-6	CASSVQGADNSPLHF
TRBV28	.	13	TRBJ1-1	CASSRVRNTEAFF
TRBV18	.	18	TRBJ2-3	CASSPSSGRLSSTDTQYF
TRBV27	.	20	TRBJ2-4	CASNPSPSGRSPLAKNIQYF
TRBV29-1	.	12	TRBJ2-1	CSSTRYANEQFF
TRBV7-2	.	15	TRBJ1-1	CASSFMDNMNTEAFF
TRBV11-3	.	19	TRBJ2-1	CASSLYGSSGAPSYNEQFF
TRBV18	.	16	TRBJ1-1	CASSPLGTGTNTEAFF
TRBV6-5	.	14	TRBJ2-3	CASSHMVGTDTQYF
TRBV7-2	.	14	TRBJ2-7	CASNSIAVTYEQYF
TRBV21-1	.	15	TRBJ1-5	CASLIRGDRRQPQHF
TRBV3-1/TRBV3-2	.	13	TRBJ2-1	CASSPRGRDEQFF